This T cell receptor (beta chain) was sequenced in a study of neurological immune-mediated disorders. Turning to the study itself: Of about 34 multiple sclerosis patients, some 30 were relapsing-remitting and 3 secondary progressive.

This clonotype was recorded at least ten times. Deletions cut 4 bases from V and 4 bases from J, with 12 bases between. The CDR3 spans 15 residues. Germline values: CDR1 SGHRS, CDR2 YFSETQ. TCRdb re-called the 5' RACE reads through MiXCR, storing one row per CDR3 protein. The data hold about 58,000 distinct CDR3 sequences, with approximately 3.6% observed a single time. V and J are TRBV5-1 and TRBJ1-6, with a possible D match to TRBD1 (5 bases). Sequencing was performed on PBMCs. This clonotype originated in a woman aged 60-70 years with multiple sclerosis. The CDR3 DNA sequence: TGCGCCAGCAGCCGGGGGAACGATTATAATTCACCCCTCCACTTT. Its translation is CASSRGNDYNSPLHF.